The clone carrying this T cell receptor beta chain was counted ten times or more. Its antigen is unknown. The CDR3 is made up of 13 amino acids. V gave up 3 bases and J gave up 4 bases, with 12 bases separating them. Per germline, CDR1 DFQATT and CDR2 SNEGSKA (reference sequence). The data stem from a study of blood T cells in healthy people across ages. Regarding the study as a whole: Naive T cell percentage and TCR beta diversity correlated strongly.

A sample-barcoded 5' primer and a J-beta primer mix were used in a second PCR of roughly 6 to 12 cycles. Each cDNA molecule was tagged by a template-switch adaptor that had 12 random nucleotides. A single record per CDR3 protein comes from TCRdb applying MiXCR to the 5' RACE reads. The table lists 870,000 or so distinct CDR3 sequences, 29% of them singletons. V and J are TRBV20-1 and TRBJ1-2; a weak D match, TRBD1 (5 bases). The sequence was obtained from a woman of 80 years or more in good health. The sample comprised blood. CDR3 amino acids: CSASLGVSYGYTF. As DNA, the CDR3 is TGCAGTGCTAGTCTGGGGGTTTCCTATGGCTACACCTTC.